These T cell receptor beta chains were read from a single sample in a study of T cell responses to AZD1222 COVID-19 vaccine. The table came from immunoSEQ multiplex PCR; TCRdb's copy has only in-frame clones and leaves some out. The profile shows roughly 180,000 clones, around 88% of them singletons. The sample in question was peripheral blood, obtained on day 0 of AZD1222 vaccination. Every receptor here comes from an adult in good health. Both conserved end residues are part of each CDR3. A D gene is named only where the DNA matches it firmly. A row's size may be missing; if present it is once, few, many or a size class.

D gene: NA; clone size: NA; J gene: TRBJ1-5; V gene: TRBV5-6; CDR3 DNA: TGTGCCAGCAGCTTGACAGGTAGCAATCAGCCCCAGCATTTT; CDR3 protein: CASSLTGSNQPQHF
D gene: NA; clone size: NA; J gene: TRBJ1-4; V gene: TRBV10-1; CDR3 DNA: TGCGCCAGCAGTGACAGGACTTTCGAAAAACTGTTTTTT; CDR3 protein: CASSDRTFEKLFF
D gene: NA; clone size: NA; J gene: TRBJ1-4; V gene: TRBV4-3; CDR3 DNA: TGCGCCAGCAGCCAAGGGGGTGGACTTAATGAAAAACTGTTTTTT; CDR3 protein: CASSQGGGLNEKLFF
D gene: NA; clone size: NA; J gene: TRBJ1-1; V gene: TRBV11-2; CDR3 DNA: TGTGCCAGCAGCCCCGACGGGAGGACTGAAGCTTTCTTT; CDR3 protein: CASSPDGRTEAFF
D gene: NA; clone size: NA; J gene: TRBJ2-1; V gene: TRBV5-1; CDR3 DNA: TGCGCCAGCAGCCCCGGAGGGGTCAATGAGCAGTTCTTC; CDR3 protein: CASSPGGVNEQFF
D gene: NA; clone size: NA; J gene: TRBJ1-4; V gene: TRBV25-1; CDR3 DNA: TGTGCCAGCAGCCCCGGGACTGTTAATGAAAAACTGTTTTTT; CDR3 protein: CASSPGTVNEKLFF
D gene: NA; clone size: NA; J gene: TRBJ2-3; V gene: TRBV19; CDR3 DNA: TGTGCCAGTAGTCCCACTGGCGGCTCGAGTGCAGATACGCAGTATTTT; CDR3 protein: CASSPTGGSSADTQYF
D gene: TRBD1; clone size: NA; J gene: TRBJ2-2; V gene: TRBV19; CDR3 DNA: TGTGCCAGTAGGTACAGGGGGGCGAACACCGGGGAGCTGTTTTTT; CDR3 protein: CASRYRGANTGELFF
D gene: NA; clone size: NA; J gene: TRBJ1-3; V gene: TRBV6-6; CDR3 DNA: TGTGCCAGCAACCCCTCTGGAAACACCATATATTTT; CDR3 protein: CASNPSGNTIYF
D gene: TRBD1; clone size: once; J gene: TRBJ1-1; V gene: TRBV4-1; CDR3 DNA: TGCGCCAGCAGCCCGATCCTAAAGACAGGGGGACAACTCATGAACACTGAAGCTTTCTTT; CDR3 protein: CASSPILKTGGQLMNTEAFF
D gene: NA; clone size: NA; J gene: TRBJ2-3; V gene: TRBV5-5; CDR3 DNA: TGTGCCAGCAGCTTGGATTCTGGGTCTAGCACAGATACGCAGTATTTT; CDR3 protein: CASSLDSGSSTDTQYF
D gene: NA; clone size: NA; J gene: TRBJ2-2; V gene: TRBV19; CDR3 DNA: TGTGCCAGTACCATTTCATCGAACACCGGGGAGCTGTTTTTT; CDR3 protein: CASTISSNTGELFF
D gene: NA; clone size: NA; J gene: TRBJ1-5; V gene: TRBV6-5; CDR3 DNA: TGTGCCAGCAGTCCCCACAGGGGCAATCAGCCCCAGCATTTT; CDR3 protein: CASSPHRGNQPQHF
D gene: NA; clone size: NA; J gene: TRBJ1-5; V gene: TRBV12-3/TRBV12-4; CDR3 DNA: TGTGCCAGCAGTCCCACAGGCAATCAGCCCCAGCATTTT; CDR3 protein: CASSPTGNQPQHF
D gene: NA; clone size: NA; J gene: TRBJ2-7; V gene: TRBV5-1; CDR3 DNA: TGCGCCACAAGCCTCTCAGCGGCAGCCTACGAGCAGTACTTC; CDR3 protein: CATSLSAAAYEQYF
D gene: NA; clone size: NA; J gene: TRBJ1-5; V gene: TRBV27; CDR3 DNA: TGTGCCAGCAGGGCAGGTTATAGCAATCAGCCCCAGCATTTT; CDR3 protein: CASRAGYSNQPQHF
D gene: NA; clone size: few; J gene: TRBJ1-6; V gene: TRBV9; CDR3 DNA: TGTGCCAGCAGCGTAGACGTCGGTCGCTCACCCCTCCACTTT; CDR3 protein: CASSVDVGRSPLHF
D gene: NA; clone size: NA; J gene: TRBJ2-1; V gene: TRBV27; CDR3 DNA: TGTGCCAGCGGGTGGTCGGTCTACAATGAGCAGTTCTTC; CDR3 protein: CASGWSVYNEQFF
D gene: NA; clone size: NA; J gene: TRBJ1-1; V gene: TRBV11-2; CDR3 DNA: TGTGCCAGCAGCTTAAATTCCGGCGGCACTGAAGCTTTCTTT; CDR3 protein: CASSLNSGGTEAFF
D gene: NA; clone size: NA; J gene: TRBJ2-2; V gene: TRBV4-3; CDR3 DNA: TGCGCCAGCAGCCCAAGAAGTGGGTCGGGGGAGCTGTTTTTT; CDR3 protein: CASSPRSGSGELFF
D gene: NA; clone size: NA; J gene: TRBJ1-1; V gene: TRBV6-2/TRBV6-3; CDR3 DNA: TGTGCCAGCAGCTGGGCCGGAACCGAAGCTTTCTTT; CDR3 protein: CASSWAGTEAFF
D gene: NA; clone size: NA; J gene: TRBJ2-2; V gene: TRBV5-4; CDR3 DNA: TGTGCCAGCAGCCCCCCCGGCGTGTTCACCGGGGAGCTGTTTTTT; CDR3 protein: CASSPPGVFTGELFF
D gene: NA; clone size: NA; J gene: TRBJ1-5; V gene: TRBV9; CDR3 DNA: TGTGCCAGCAGTAGGGGGGATCAGCCCCAGCATTTT; CDR3 protein: CASSRGDQPQHF
D gene: TRBD1; clone size: NA; J gene: TRBJ1-5; V gene: TRBV7-2; CDR3 DNA: TGTGCCAGCAGCGGAACGACAGGGGGCGGGCAGCCCCAGCATTTT; CDR3 protein: CASSGTTGGGQPQHF
D gene: NA; clone size: NA; J gene: TRBJ2-5; V gene: TRBV7-8; CDR3 DNA: TGTGCCAGCAGCTTAGGTACAGGGTTCGTCCAAGAGACCCAGTACTTC; CDR3 protein: CASSLGTGFVQETQYF
D gene: TRBD1; clone size: NA; J gene: TRBJ1-5; V gene: TRBV24-1; CDR3 DNA: TGTGCCACCAGCGAGACAGGGGACCCGACCAAACAGCCCCAGCATTTT; CDR3 protein: CATSETGDPTKQPQHF
D gene: TRBD2; clone size: NA; J gene: TRBJ2-5; V gene: TRBV9; CDR3 DNA: TGTGCCAGCAGCGTTAGCGGGGGGGCGGAGACCCAGTACTTC; CDR3 protein: CASSVSGGAETQYF
D gene: TRBD1; clone size: NA; J gene: TRBJ2-7; V gene: TRBV7-8; CDR3 DNA: TGTGCCAGCGACCGGGACAGGGGTCCCTACGAGCAGTACTTC; CDR3 protein: CASDRDRGPYEQYF
D gene: NA; clone size: NA; J gene: TRBJ2-5; V gene: TRBV6-4; CDR3 DNA: TGTGCCAGCAGTGACTCATCAGGGACTTCCCGCGGGGAGACCCAGTACTTC; CDR3 protein: CASSDSSGTSRGETQYF
D gene: TRBD1; clone size: NA; J gene: TRBJ1-4; V gene: TRBV2; CDR3 DNA: TGTGCCAGCAGTGGACAGGGGACAACTAATGAAAAACTGTTTTTT; CDR3 protein: CASSGQGTTNEKLFF
D gene: TRBD2; clone size: NA; J gene: TRBJ2-7; V gene: TRBV6-5; CDR3 DNA: TGTGCCAGCAGTTACCCTAGCGGGGGGGCCCTCGAGCAGTACTTC; CDR3 protein: CASSYPSGGALEQYF
D gene: NA; clone size: NA; J gene: TRBJ1-2; V gene: TRBV28; CDR3 DNA: TGTGCCAGCAGTTTATCCAGCAGGAACTATGGCTACACCTTC; CDR3 protein: CASSLSSRNYGYTF
D gene: NA; clone size: NA; J gene: TRBJ2-7; V gene: TRBV9; CDR3 DNA: TGTGCCAGCAGCGTCGGACACCCCTACGAGCAGTACTTC; CDR3 protein: CASSVGHPYEQYF
D gene: NA; clone size: once; J gene: TRBJ2-4; V gene: TRBV14; CDR3 DNA: TGTGCCAGCAGCCAAGGGGGTTCCGGAAACATTCAGTACTTC; CDR3 protein: CASSQGGSGNIQYF
D gene: TRBD1; clone size: NA; J gene: TRBJ2-2; V gene: TRBV24-1; CDR3 DNA: TGTGCCACCAGTGACCGACAGGGGGCGCTGGACACCGGGGAGCTGTTTTTT; CDR3 protein: CATSDRQGALDTGELFF
D gene: TRBD2; clone size: NA; J gene: TRBJ2-3; V gene: TRBV9; CDR3 DNA: TGTGCCAGCAGCGTAGTGGGACTAGCGGTCACAGATACGCAGTATTTT; CDR3 protein: CASSVVGLAVTDTQYF
D gene: TRBD1; clone size: NA; J gene: TRBJ1-1; V gene: TRBV18; CDR3 DNA: TGTGCCAGCTCAACCGGGACAGGGGTTGGTGAGACTGAAGCTTTCTTT; CDR3 protein: CASSTGTGVGETEAFF
D gene: NA; clone size: NA; J gene: TRBJ1-5; V gene: TRBV21-1; CDR3 DNA: TGTGCCAGCAGCAGTGGCGGAGAAGGCAATCAGCCCCAGCATTTT; CDR3 protein: CASSSGGEGNQPQHF
D gene: NA; clone size: NA; J gene: TRBJ1-2; V gene: TRBV25-1; CDR3 DNA: TGTGCCAGCAGCCACCCGAACTATGGCTACACCTTC; CDR3 protein: CASSHPNYGYTF
D gene: TRBD2; clone size: NA; J gene: TRBJ2-1; V gene: TRBV11-2; CDR3 DNA: TGTGCCAGCAGCTTAGACCCCCCCCTAGCGGGAGGGTCCCATGAGCAGTTCTTC; CDR3 protein: CASSLDPPLAGGSHEQFF
D gene: NA; clone size: NA; J gene: TRBJ2-7; V gene: TRBV11-2; CDR3 DNA: TGTGCCAGCAGCCAGGGACTCTTGTTCGACGAGCAGTACTTC; CDR3 protein: CASSQGLLFDEQYF